One and the same sample provided the 28 T cell receptor beta chains below, sequenced in a study of blood T cell repertoires in COVID-19. Here immunoSEQ multiplex PCR was the method, and the copy in TCRdb shows in-frame clones only, minus some. The data contain fewer than 400,000 clones, 85% of them singletons. The sample consisted of PBMCs or T cells enriched from blood (not recorded which). All receptors derive from a woman aged 30 to 39 who had been exposed to COVID-19.

The gene calls are TRBV19 and TRBJ1-2; TRBD1 matches at 7 bases. V lost 5 bases, J lost 5 bases, and 14 bases stayed unmatched. This CDR3 is built from 16 residues. Germline CDR1 is LNHDA and CDR2 is SQIVND (reference sequence). CDR3 DNA: TGTGCCAGTAGTGACCCAGGGGGGACCGGCAGATATGGCTACACCTTC. Translating gives CASSDPGGTGRYGYTF.

The chain has TRBV6-5 and TRBJ2-1; 9 bases match TRBD2. The V gene's germline CDR1 is MNHEY and CDR2 SVGAGI. This CDR3 is 15 amino acids long. V lost 2 bases to trimming and J lost 10 bases; unmatched junction nucleotides: 9. The CDR3 DNA sequence: TGTGCCAGCAGTTACGATAATAGCGGGGGTCGGGAGCAGTTCTTC. Its translation is CASSYDNSGGREQFF.

The chain combines TRBV4-2 with TRBJ2-1, with 12 bases lining up with TRBD2. The V gene's germline CDR1 is LGHNA and CDR2 YNFKEQ. The CDR3 consists of 17 residues. J lost 6 bases, V lost 2 bases, and 8 bases had no gene match. Here the CDR3 reads CASSQTYASGRVNEQFF. The DNA of the CDR3 is TGTGCCAGCAGCCAAACCTATGCTAGCGGGAGGGTCAATGAGCAGTTCTTC.

The chain combines TRBV11-2 with TRBJ1-3; no definite D call. The CDR3 consists of 14 residues. The germline gives CDR1 SGHAT, CDR2 FQNNGV. Trimming left V 0 bases short and J 5 bases short, with 8 bases between. CDR3 sequence: CASSLDGERNTIYF. In nucleotides, the CDR3 is TGTGCCAGCAGCTTAGACGGGGAGAGAAACACCATATATTTT.

The genes are TRBV19 and TRBJ2-1, with 7 positions matching TRBD2. CDR3 length: 15 residues. Germline loops: CDR1 LNHDA, CDR2 SQIVND (reference sequence). Trimming removed 2 bases from V and 4 bases from J; junction bases left unmatched: 5. CDR3 sequence (DNA): TGTGCCAGTAGTATACAAGCGGGGCGGTACAATGAGCAGTTCTTC. Amino acids: CASSIQAGRYNEQFF.

V usage is TRBV9 and J usage is TRBJ2-1; D may be TRBD2 (5 bases). Germline-derived CDR1 and CDR2 are SGDLS and YYNGEE. The CDR3 runs to 15 residues. V lost 0 bases to trimming and J lost 15 bases, with 22 bases between them. The CDR3 nucleotides read TGTGCCAGCAGCGTAGAACCTAGCCCCACATCAAGTCCGTTCTTC. This encodes CASSVEPSPTSSPFF.

The V call is TRBV4-3, the J call TRBJ1-1, with D maybe TRBD1 (6 bases). Germline V CDR1 and CDR2: LGHNA, YSLEER. CDR3 length: 13 amino acids. V gave up 6 bases and J gave up 7 bases, with 15 bases separating them. CDR3: CASSNLRGNEAFF. DNA of the CDR3: TGCGCCAGCAGTAACCTTAGGGGGAATGAAGCTTTCTTT.

This chain uses TRBV21-1 with TRBJ2-4; the table's D call TRBD2 went unverified against the DNA. TRBV21-1 represents a pseudogene. This CDR3 is built from 16 residues. CDR3 sequence (DNA): TGTGCCAGCAGCAACGGACTGAAACTAGCCAAAAACATTCAGTACTTC. Translation: CASSNGLKLAKNIQYF.

This chain joins TRBV9 and TRBJ2-1; D is possibly TRBD1 (6 bases). Germline V lookup: CDR1 SGDLS, CDR2 YYNGEE. The ends were cut back, 4 bases at V and 9 bases at J, with 20 bases in the middle. This CDR3 is 15 amino acids long. Here the CDR3 DNA reads TGTGCCAGCAGCCCTCGGTTAGGGGGTGGTCTTGAGCAGTTCTTC. Its translation: CASSPRLGGGLEQFF. The full variable domain, its missing parts supplied by reference TRBV9 and TRBJ2-1, is DSGVTQTPKHLITATGQRVTLRCSPRSGDLSVYWYQQSLDQGLQFLIQYYNGEERAKGNILERFSAQQFPDLHSELNLSSLELGDSALYFCASSPRLGGGLEQFFGPGTRLTVL.

J is TRBJ2-2 and V is TRBV27, with D perhaps TRBD1 (5 bases). CDR3 length: 15 residues. Germline loops: CDR1 MNHEY, CDR2 SMNVEV (reference sequence). Trimming pared 4 bases from V and 4 bases from J, leaving 13 bases between. CDR3 loop: CASSSSGSGTGELFF. CDR3 DNA: TGTGCCAGCAGTTCCTCAGGGTCGGGCACCGGGGAGCTGTTTTTT.

This clone was seen just once. The chain is built from TRBV7-2 and TRBJ2-5; D may be TRBD2 (7 bases). V dropped 1 base and J dropped 5 bases, with 14 bases sitting between them. The CDR3 sequence is 15 residues long. Germline loops: CDR1 SGHTA, CDR2 FQGNSA. CDR3 protein: CASSLGPGGGETQYF. For the CDR3, the DNA is TGTGCCAGCAGCTTAGGTCCGGGGGGCGGGGAGACCCAGTACTTC.

This clone was picked up one time. V gene TRBV28 combines with J gene TRBJ2-1; TRBD1 matches 9 bases. The trim removed 7 bases at V and 7 bases at J, leaving 11 bases unmatched. Germline CDR1 is MDHEN and CDR2 is SYDVKM. The CDR3 is made up of 15 amino acids. Here the CDR3 reads CASTSVGQGWNEQFF. In DNA form, the CDR3 reads TGTGCCAGCACTTCGGTGGGACAGGGCTGGAATGAGCAGTTCTTC.

This clone was seen more than once but under ten times. The chain has TRBV7-3 and TRBJ2-2, with 7 bases identical to TRBD1. CDR1 is SGHTA, CDR2 FQGTGA, per germline. The V segment lost 4 bases and the J segment 9 bases; nucleotides outside the gene matches: 20. The CDR3 loop spans 18 amino acids. In DNA form, the CDR3 reads TGTGCCAGCAGCTCCAAAGTAGCGTCAGGACAGGACATAAGGGAGCTGTTTTTT. It yields the protein CASSSKVASGQDIRELFF.

The CDR3 loop is CASSGRAGNQPQHF. The CDR3 nucleotides read TGTGCCAGCAGCGGCAGGGCGGGCAATCAGCCCCAGCATTTT. This chain connects TRBV5-8 to TRBJ1-5; TRBD1 might be the D (5 bases). The V gene's germline CDR1 is SGHTS and CDR2 YDEGEE. V was cut by 4 bases and J by 2 bases, with 10 bases left in between. The CDR3 spans 14 residues. Based on the CDR3 plus reference TRBV5-8 and TRBJ1-5, the full variable domain is EAGVTQSPTHLIKTRGQQATLRCSPISGHTSVYWYQQALGLGLQFLLWYDEGEERNRGNFPPRFSGRQFPNYSSELNVNALELEDSALYLCASSGRAGNQPQHFGDGTRLSIL.

This clone was seen just once. This chain joins TRBV29-1 and TRBJ2-1; 8 nucleotides match TRBD2. V dropped 5 bases and J dropped 3; count of bases not matched to a gene: 3. The CDR3 is made up of 13 amino acids. Per the germline V gene, CDR1 is SQVTM and CDR2 is ANQGSEA. CDR3 in DNA: TGCAGCGTTATTAGCGGGAACTACAATGAGCAGTTCTTC. It translates to CSVISGNYNEQFF.

The chain uses TRBV5-1 and TRBJ2-2; TRBD2 matches 14 bases. V lost 4 bases to trimming and J lost 5 bases; unmatched junction nucleotides: 7. CDR1 and CDR2 from the germline V gene are SGHRS and YFSETQ. CDR3 size: 17 residues. CDR3 DNA sequence: TGCGCCAGCAGCAGGGGACTAGCGGGAGAGAGTACCGGGGAGCTGTTTTTT. It yields the protein CASSRGLAGESTGELFF.

The chain is built from TRBV28 and TRBJ1-4; D ambiguous. The V gene lost 3 bases and the J gene lost 4 bases, with 9 bases spanning the gap. The CDR3 totals 14 residues. Germline V gene sequence: CDR1 MDHEN, CDR2 SYDVKM. This CDR3 is CASSFEQINEKLFF. CDR3 bases: TGTGCCAGCAGTTTTGAACAGATTAATGAAAAACTGTTTTTT.

This chain uses TRBV19 with TRBJ2-1; 9 bases agree with TRBD2. CDR1 and CDR2 from the germline V gene are LNHDA and SQIVND (reference sequence). J gave up 12 bases and V 4 bases, and 13 bases lay outside the gene matches. The CDR3 sequence is 15 residues long. The CDR3: CASSTRAGGPGGQFF. DNA of the CDR3: TGTGCCAGTAGTACAAGAGCGGGGGGCCCGGGTGGGCAGTTCTTC.

The V gene is TRBV5-5, the J gene TRBJ1-1, with D possibly TRBD1 on 5 matching bases. V shed 0 bases and J shed 10 bases, with 19 bases lying between them. The CDR3 runs 15 residues. Germline V lookup: CDR1 SGHKS, CDR2 YYEKEE (reference sequence). Written as DNA, the CDR3 is TGTGCCAGCAGCTTGGAGTCAGGGACTCAGCGTGGAGCTTTCTTT. Translating it yields CASSLESGTQRGAFF.

This rearrangement joins TRBV2 to TRBJ1-1; D is uncertain. CDR3 length: 15 residues. Trimming shortened V by 8 bases and J by 1 base, and 17 bases separated the two germline ends. CDR1 SNHLY and CDR2 FYNNEI come from the germline V gene. The CDR3 bases are TGTGCCAGCGGGAGGGCGGGCAGCCAGAACACTGAAGCTTTCTTT. Protein sequence: CASGRAGSQNTEAFF. The full variable domain, its missing parts supplied by reference TRBV2 and TRBJ1-1, is EPEVTQTPSHQVTQMGQEVILRCVPISNHLYFYWYRQILGQKVEFLVSFYNNEISEKSEIFDDQFSVERPDGSNFTLKIRSTKLEDSAMYFCASGRAGSQNTEAFFGQGTRLTVV.

V usage is TRBV7-9 and J usage is TRBJ1-2, with 9 bases lining up with TRBD1. CDR1 SEHNR and CDR2 FQNEAQ come from the germline V gene (reference sequence). The CDR3 has 14 residues. The J segment lost 8 bases and the V segment lost 2 bases, leaving 6 bases of the junction unmatched. CDR3 sequence: CASSLSGTGKGYTF. CDR3 DNA: TGTGCCAGCAGCTTAAGTGGGACAGGGAAGGGCTACACCTTC.

The genes are TRBV6-1 and TRBJ1-2; no firm D call. The ends were cut back, 0 bases at V and 7 bases at J, with 12 bases in the middle. The length of the CDR3 is 14 residues. Germline CDR1 MNHNS, CDR2 SASEGT. CDR3 amino acids: CASSEATPMGGYTF. In DNA, the CDR3 is TGTGCCAGCAGTGAAGCGACACCTATGGGTGGCTACACCTTC.

The rearrangement links TRBV2 to TRBJ2-7, with TRBD1 matching 10 bases. Germline V gene lookup returns CDR1 SNHLY and CDR2 FYNNEI. This CDR3 contains 15 residues. After removal of 4 bases from V and 5 bases from J, the junction contained 8 bases not matched to a gene. CDR3 residues: CASSGGTGVINEQYF. For the CDR3, the DNA is TGTGCCAGCAGTGGTGGGACAGGGGTTATCAACGAGCAGTACTTC.

The V call is TRBV9, the J call TRBJ2-7; TRBD2 might be the D (6 bases). Germline CDR1 SGDLS, CDR2 YYNGEE. V was pared by 0 bases and J by 0 bases, with 10 bases between. The CDR3 consists of 15 residues. CDR3 coding DNA: TGTGCCAGCAGCGTAGAGGCGGGGAGCTCCTACGAGCAGTACTTC. It codes for CASSVEAGSSYEQYF.

The J gene is TRBJ2-4, the V gene TRBV30, with a tentative D call TRBD1 (5 bases). V dropped 6 bases and J dropped 6 bases, with 12 bases sitting between them. The length of the CDR3 is 12 residues. The V gene's germline CDR1 is GTSNPN and CDR2 SVGIG (reference sequence). Written as DNA, the CDR3 is TGTGCCTGTGACAGCGTTATAAACATTCAGTACTTC. Protein product: CACDSVINIQYF.

This clone occurred once. The genes are TRBV24-1 and TRBJ2-3; 10 bases align to TRBD1. The CDR3 runs to 17 residues. Trimming cost V 4 bases and J 2 bases; bases outside gene matches: 8. Germline V gene data show CDR1 as KGHDR and CDR2 as SFDVKD. CDR3 sequence reads: CATSDQDRGESTDTQYF. Here the CDR3 DNA reads TGTGCCACCAGTGACCAGGACAGGGGGGAGTCCACAGATACGCAGTATTTT.

This clone was recorded only once. The chain combines TRBV27 with TRBJ2-7, with unresolved D. V lost 5 bases and J lost 1, with 18 bases in between. The CDR3 is 16 residues long. The germline V gene has CDR1 MNHEY and CDR2 SMNVEV (reference sequence). The CDR3 spells CASSPTVYESSYEQYF. CDR3 in DNA: TGTGCCAGCAGTCCTACCGTCTACGAAAGTTCCTACGAGCAGTACTTC.

J is TRBJ1-6 and V is TRBV7-6; D gene ambiguous. The CDR3 is 17 residues long. Trimming took 1 base from V and 0 from J, leaving 10 bases between them. Germline CDR1 and CDR2: SGHVS and FNYEAQ. The CDR3 spells CASSLGGQASYNSPLHF. The CDR3 nucleotides are TGTGCCAGCAGCTTAGGTGGTCAGGCCTCCTATAATTCACCCCTCCACTTT.